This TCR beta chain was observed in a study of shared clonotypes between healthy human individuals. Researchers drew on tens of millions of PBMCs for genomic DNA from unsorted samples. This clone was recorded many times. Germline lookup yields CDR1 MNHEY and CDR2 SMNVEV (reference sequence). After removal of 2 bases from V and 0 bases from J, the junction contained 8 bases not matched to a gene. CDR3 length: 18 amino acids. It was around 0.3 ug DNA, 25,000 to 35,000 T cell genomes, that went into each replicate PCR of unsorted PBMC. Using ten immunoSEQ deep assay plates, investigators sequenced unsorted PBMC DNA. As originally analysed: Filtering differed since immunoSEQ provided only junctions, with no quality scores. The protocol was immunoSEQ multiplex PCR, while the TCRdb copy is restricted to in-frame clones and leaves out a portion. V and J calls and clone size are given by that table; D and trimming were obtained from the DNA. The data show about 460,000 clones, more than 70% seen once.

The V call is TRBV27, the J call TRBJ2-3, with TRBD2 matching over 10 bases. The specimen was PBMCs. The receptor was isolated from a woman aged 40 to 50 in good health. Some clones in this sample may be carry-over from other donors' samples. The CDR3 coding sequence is TGTGCCAGCAGTTTAAAGGCCGGACTAGCGGTTAGCACAGATACGCAGTATTTT. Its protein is CASSLKAGLAVSTDTQYF.